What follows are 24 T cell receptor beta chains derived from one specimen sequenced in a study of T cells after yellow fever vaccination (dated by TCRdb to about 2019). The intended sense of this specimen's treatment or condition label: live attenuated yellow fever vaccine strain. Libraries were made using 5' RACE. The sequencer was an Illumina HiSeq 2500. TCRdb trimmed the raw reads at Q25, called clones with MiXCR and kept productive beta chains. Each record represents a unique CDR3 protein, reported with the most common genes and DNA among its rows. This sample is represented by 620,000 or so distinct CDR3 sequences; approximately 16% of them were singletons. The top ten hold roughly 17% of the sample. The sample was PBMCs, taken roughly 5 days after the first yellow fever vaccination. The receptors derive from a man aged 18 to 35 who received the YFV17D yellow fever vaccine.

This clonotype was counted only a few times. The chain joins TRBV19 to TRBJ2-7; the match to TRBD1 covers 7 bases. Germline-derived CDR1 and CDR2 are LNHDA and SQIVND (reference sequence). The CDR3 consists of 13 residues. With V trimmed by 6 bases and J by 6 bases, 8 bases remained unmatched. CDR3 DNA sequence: TGTGCCAGTAGGAGGGACAGCCCCTCCGAGCAGTACTTC. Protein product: CASRRDSPSEQYF.

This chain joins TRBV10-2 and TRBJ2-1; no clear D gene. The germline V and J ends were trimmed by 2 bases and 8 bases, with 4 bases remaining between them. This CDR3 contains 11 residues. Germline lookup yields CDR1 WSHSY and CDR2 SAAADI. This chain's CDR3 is CASSERYEQFF. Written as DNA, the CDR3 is TGCGCCAGCAGTGAGCGGTATGAGCAGTTCTTC.

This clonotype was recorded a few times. The CDR3 reads CASSYTGQGHGYTF. CDR3 nucleotides: TGTGCCAGCAGTTATACAGGACAGGGGCATGGCTACACCTTC. V usage is TRBV6-5 and J usage is TRBJ1-2; 9 nucleotides align to TRBD1. The CDR3 is made up of 14 amino acids. Germline loops: CDR1 MNHEY, CDR2 SVGAGI. With V trimmed by 3 bases and J by 6 bases, 5 bases remained unmatched.

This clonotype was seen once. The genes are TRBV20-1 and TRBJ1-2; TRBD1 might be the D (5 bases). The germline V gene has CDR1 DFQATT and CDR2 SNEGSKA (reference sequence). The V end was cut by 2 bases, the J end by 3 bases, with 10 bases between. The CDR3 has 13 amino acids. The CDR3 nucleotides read TGCAGTGCTAGACCCCCGACAGACTATGGCTACACCTTC. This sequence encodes CSARPPTDYGYTF.

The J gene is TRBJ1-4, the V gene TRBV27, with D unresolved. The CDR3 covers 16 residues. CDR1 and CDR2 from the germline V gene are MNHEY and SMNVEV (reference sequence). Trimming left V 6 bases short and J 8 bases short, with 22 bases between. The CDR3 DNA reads TGTGCCAGCAGCCCCACCCGGACCCTGGCCCTGGAAAAACTGTTTTTT. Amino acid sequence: CASSPTRTLALEKLFF. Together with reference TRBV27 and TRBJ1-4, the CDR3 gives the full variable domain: EAQVTQNPRYLITVTGKKLTVTCSQNMNHEYMSWYRQDPGLGLRQIYYSMNVEVTDKGDVPEGYKVSRKEKRNFPLILESPSPNQTSLYFCASSPTRTLALEKLFFGSGTQLSVL.

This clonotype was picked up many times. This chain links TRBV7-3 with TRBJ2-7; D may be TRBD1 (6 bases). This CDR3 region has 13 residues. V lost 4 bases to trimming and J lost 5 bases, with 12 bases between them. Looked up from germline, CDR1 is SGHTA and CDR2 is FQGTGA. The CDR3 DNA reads TGTGCCAGCAGCTACAGGGAATACGACGAGCAGTACTTC. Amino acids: CASSYREYDEQYF.

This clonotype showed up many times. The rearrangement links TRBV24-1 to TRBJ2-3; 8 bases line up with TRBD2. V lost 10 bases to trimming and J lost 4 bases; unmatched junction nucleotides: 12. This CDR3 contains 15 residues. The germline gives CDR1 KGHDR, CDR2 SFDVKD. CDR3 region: CATSPRAGAADTQYF. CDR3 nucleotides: TGTGCCACTTCACCGAGAGCGGGGGCTGCAGATACGCAGTATTTT.

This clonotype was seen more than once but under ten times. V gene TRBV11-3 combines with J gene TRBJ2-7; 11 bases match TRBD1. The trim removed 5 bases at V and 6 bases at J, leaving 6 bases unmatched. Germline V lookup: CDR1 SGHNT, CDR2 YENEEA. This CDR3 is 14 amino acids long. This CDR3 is CASSAGTGGGEQYF. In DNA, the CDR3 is TGTGCCAGCAGCGCCGGGACAGGGGGTGGCGAGCAGTACTTC.

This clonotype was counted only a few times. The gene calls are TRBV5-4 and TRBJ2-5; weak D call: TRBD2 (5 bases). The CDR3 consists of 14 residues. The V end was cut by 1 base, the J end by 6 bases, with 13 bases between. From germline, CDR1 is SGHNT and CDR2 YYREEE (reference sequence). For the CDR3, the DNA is TGTGCCAGCAGCTTGTTCGAGGGCTGGAAGACCCAGTACTTC. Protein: CASSLFEGWKTQYF.

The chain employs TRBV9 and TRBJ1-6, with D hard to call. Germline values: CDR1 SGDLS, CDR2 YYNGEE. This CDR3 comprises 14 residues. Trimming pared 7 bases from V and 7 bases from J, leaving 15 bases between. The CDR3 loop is CASALSRTNSPLHF. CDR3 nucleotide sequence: TGTGCCAGCGCCCTGTCGAGAACCAATTCACCCCTCCACTTT. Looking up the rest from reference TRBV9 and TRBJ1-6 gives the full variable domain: DSGVTQTPKHLITATGQRVTLRCSPRSGDLSVYWYQQSLDQGLQFLIQYYNGEERAKGNILERFSAQQFPDLHSELNLSSLELGDSALYFCASALSRTNSPLHFGNGTRLTVT.

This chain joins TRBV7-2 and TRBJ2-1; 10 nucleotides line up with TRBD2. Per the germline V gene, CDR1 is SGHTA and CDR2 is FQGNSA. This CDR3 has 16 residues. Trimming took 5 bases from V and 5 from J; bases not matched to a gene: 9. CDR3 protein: CASSLYFGLADNEQFF. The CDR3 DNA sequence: TGTGCCAGCAGCCTCTACTTCGGACTAGCGGACAATGAGCAGTTCTTC.

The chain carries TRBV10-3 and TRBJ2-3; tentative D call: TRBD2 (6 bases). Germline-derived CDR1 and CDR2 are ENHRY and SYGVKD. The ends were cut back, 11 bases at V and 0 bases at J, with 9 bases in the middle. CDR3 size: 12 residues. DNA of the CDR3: TGTGCCTCCGCGGGGAGCACAGATACGCAGTATTTT. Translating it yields CASAGSTDTQYF.

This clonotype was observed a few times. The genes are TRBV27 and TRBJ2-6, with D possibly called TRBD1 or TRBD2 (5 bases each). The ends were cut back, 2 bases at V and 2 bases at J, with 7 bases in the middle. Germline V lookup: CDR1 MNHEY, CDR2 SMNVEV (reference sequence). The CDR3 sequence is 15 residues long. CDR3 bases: TGTGCCAGCAGTTTAATGGGGGCTGGGGCCAACGTCCTGACTTTC. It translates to CASSLMGAGANVLTF.

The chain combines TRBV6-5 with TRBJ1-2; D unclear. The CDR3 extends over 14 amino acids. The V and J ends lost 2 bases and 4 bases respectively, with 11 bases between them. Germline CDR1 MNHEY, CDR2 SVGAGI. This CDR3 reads CASSYAPATYGYTF. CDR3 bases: TGTGCCAGCAGTTACGCCCCAGCGACCTATGGCTACACCTTC.

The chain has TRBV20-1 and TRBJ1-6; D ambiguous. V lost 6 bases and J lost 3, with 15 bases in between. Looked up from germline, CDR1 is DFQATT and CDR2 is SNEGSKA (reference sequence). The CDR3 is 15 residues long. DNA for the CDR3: TGCAGTGCCCATTATAACGGTGGCTATAATTCACCCCTCCACTTT. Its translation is CSAHYNGGYNSPLHF.

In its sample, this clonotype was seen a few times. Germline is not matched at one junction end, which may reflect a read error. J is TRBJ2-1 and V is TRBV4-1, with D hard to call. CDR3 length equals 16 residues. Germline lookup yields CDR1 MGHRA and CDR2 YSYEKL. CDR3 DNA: TGCGCCAGCAGCCAAATTCCCGGATCACCTGACCATGCCTCGCTCTTC. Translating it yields CASSQIPGSPDHASLF.

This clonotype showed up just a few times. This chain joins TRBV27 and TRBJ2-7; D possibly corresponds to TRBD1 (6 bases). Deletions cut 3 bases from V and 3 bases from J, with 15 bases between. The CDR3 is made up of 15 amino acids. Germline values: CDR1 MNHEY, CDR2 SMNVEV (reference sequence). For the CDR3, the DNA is TGTGCCAGCAGTTTGATTCAGGGGAATAACTACGAGCAGTACTTC. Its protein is CASSLIQGNNYEQYF.

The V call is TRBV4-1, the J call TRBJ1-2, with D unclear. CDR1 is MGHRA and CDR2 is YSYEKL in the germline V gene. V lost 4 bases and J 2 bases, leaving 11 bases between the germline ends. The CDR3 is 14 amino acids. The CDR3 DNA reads TGCGCCAGCAGCCTGGATCAGTTAAACTATGGCTACACCTTC. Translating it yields CASSLDQLNYGYTF.

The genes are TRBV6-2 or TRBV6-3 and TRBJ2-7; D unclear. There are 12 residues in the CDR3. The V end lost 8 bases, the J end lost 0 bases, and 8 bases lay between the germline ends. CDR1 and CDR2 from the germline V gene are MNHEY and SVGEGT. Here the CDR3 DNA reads TGTGCCAGCGATAACGGCTCCTACGAGCAGTACTTC. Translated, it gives CASDNGSYEQYF.

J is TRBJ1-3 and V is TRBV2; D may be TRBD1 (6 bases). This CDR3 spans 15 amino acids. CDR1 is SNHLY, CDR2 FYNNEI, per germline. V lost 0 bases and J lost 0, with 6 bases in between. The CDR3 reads CASSEARGSGNTIYF. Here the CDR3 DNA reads TGTGCCAGCAGTGAAGCCAGGGGCTCTGGAAACACCATATATTTT.

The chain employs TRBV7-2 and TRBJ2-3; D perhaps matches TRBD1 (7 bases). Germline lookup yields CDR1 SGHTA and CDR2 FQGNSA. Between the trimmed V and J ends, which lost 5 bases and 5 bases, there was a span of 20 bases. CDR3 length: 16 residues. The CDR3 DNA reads TGTGCCAGCAGCCCGGCCGGAGGGGGCCTTCGAGATACGCAGTATTTT. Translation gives CASSPAGGGLRDTQYF.

The chain's CDR3 is CSARAPLGGANTGELFF. The CDR3 DNA follows: TGCAGTGCTAGAGCCCCCCTCGGGGGCGCGAACACCGGGGAGCTGTTTTTT. V and J are TRBV20-1 and TRBJ2-2; D possibly uses TRBD1 or TRBD2 (6 bases each). The CDR3 contains 17 residues. From germline, CDR1 is DFQATT and CDR2 SNEGSKA (reference sequence). Trimming stripped 1 base from V and 0 bases from J, with 15 bases between.

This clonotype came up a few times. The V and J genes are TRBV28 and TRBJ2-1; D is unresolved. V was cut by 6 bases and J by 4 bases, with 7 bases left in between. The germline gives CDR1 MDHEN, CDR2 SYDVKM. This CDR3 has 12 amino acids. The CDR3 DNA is TGTGCCAGCAGATACGAGTACAATGAGCAGTTCTTC. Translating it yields CASRYEYNEQFF.

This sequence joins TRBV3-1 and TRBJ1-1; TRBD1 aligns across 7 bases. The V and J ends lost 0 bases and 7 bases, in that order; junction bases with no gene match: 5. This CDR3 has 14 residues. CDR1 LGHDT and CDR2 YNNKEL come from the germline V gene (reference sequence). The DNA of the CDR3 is TGTGCCAGCAGCCAAGATTGGGGGACAGATGAAGCTTTCTTT. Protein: CASSQDWGTDEAFF.